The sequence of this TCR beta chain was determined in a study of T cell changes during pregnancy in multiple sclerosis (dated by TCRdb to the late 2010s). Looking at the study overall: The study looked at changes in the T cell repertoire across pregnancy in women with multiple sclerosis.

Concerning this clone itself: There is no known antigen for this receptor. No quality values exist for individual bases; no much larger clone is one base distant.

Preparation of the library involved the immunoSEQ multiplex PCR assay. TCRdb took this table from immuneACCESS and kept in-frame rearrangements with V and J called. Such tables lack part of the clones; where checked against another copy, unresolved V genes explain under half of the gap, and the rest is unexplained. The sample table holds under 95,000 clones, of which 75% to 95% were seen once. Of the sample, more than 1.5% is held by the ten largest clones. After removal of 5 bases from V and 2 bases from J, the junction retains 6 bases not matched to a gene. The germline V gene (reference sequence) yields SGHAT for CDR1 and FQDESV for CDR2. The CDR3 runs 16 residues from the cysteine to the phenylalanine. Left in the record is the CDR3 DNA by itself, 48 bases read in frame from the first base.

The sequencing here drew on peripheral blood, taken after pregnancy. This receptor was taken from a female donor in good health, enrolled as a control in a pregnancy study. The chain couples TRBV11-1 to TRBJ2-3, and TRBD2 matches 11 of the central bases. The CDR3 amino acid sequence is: CASSLSGGASTDTQYF. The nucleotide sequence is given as TGTGCCAGCAGCCTTAGCGGGGGGGCCTCCACAGATACGCAGTATTTT.